This TCR beta chain was found in a study of CD8+ T cells in alopecia areata. Points on this clone: The antigen is unknown.

Using a FACSAria, the CD4+ and CD8+ T cells were sorted from the PBMCs. Findings and limits, study-wide: Unlike in mice, where it was clearer, TCR sharing across patients was less clear, possibly HLA-related.

Sequencing templates came from extracted RNA that was reverse transcribed into cDNA. The data were produced by immunoSEQ multiplex PCR, yet TCRdb's version contains in-frame clones alone and is incomplete. The sample records roughly 250,000 clones, under 80% being singletons. This sequence was found in a human donor with alopecia areata. The specimen was CD4+ T cells sorted from blood, collected at week 0.

CDR3 region: CSVASSSGGYTF. The DNA for the CDR3 is TGCAGCGTTGCATCCTCCTCCGGTGGCTACACCTTC. V and J are TRBV29-1 and TRBJ1-2; no firm D call. CDR1 and CDR2 (germline): SQVTM, ANQGSEA. Deletions cut 4 bases from V and 7 bases from J, with 13 bases between. This CDR3 comprises 12 residues.